The 14 T cell receptor beta chains below all came from one sample that was sequenced in a study of immune evolution from preneoplasia to lung adenocarcinoma. Clones were sequenced by immunoSEQ multiplex PCR, and TCRdb holds only the in-frame ones, with some missing. The data hold approximately 26,000 clones, with less than 80% observed a single time. Sequenced: FFPE invasive lung adenocarcinoma tissue. These TCRs come from a person between 60 and 69 years old with invasive lung adenocarcinoma. Some clones in this sample may be carry-over from other donors' samples.

This chain connects TRBV28 to TRBJ2-1; 11 positions agree with TRBD1. Looked up from germline, CDR1 is MDHEN and CDR2 is SYDVKM. This CDR3 contains 16 residues. V shed 2 bases and J 3 bases; nucleotides not matched to a gene: 3. For the CDR3, the DNA is TGTGCCAGCAGTTTAGGTGGGACAGGGGGCTACAATGAGCAGTTCTTC. It yields the protein CASSLGGTGGYNEQFF. Complete variable domain (other parts from reference TRBV28 and TRBJ2-1): DVKVTQSSRYLVKRTGEKVFLECVQDMDHENMFWYRQDPGLGLRLIYFSYDVKMKEKGDIPEGYSVSREKKERFSLILESASTNQTSMYLCASSLGGTGGYNEQFFGPGTRLTVL.

This sequence joins TRBV15 and TRBJ1-2, with 7 bases lining up with TRBD1. J gave up 4 bases and V 0 bases, and 11 bases lay outside the gene matches. CDR3 length equals 17 residues. Germline V CDR1 and CDR2: LNHNV, YYDKDF (reference sequence). In DNA, the CDR3 is TGTGCCACCAGCAGAGATGCCGCGACAGGGAAACTCTATGGCTACACCTTC. Protein sequence: CATSRDAATGKLYGYTF.

The genes are TRBV4-1 and TRBJ1-2; no reliable D call. V was trimmed by 2 bases and J by 3 bases, leaving 13 bases between them. The CDR3 runs to 15 residues. Per the germline V gene, CDR1 is MGHRA and CDR2 is YSYEKL. The CDR3 nucleotides read TGCGCCAGCAGCCAACTCGCGAGAACTGACTATGGCTACACCTTC. As protein: CASSQLARTDYGYTF.

The V call is TRBV19, the J call TRBJ2-5; 10 bases are a match to TRBD2. Germline V gene sequence: CDR1 LNHDA, CDR2 SQIVND (reference sequence). Trimming at V came to 2 bases and at J to 0 bases, leaving 0 bases not matched to a gene. CDR3 length: 15 amino acids. The CDR3: CASSITSGDQETQYF. The DNA for the CDR3 is TGTGCCAGTAGTATAACTAGCGGGGACCAAGAGACCCAGTACTTC.

The chain carries TRBV2 and TRBJ2-3, with D possibly being TRBD2 (6 bases). Deletions cut 3 bases from V and 0 bases from J, with 10 bases between. Germline CDR1 SNHLY, CDR2 FYNNEI. This CDR3 region has 15 residues. Written as DNA, the CDR3 is TGTGCCAGCAGTGACCCTAGCGTTAGCACAGATACGCAGTATTTT. This translates into CASSDPSVSTDTQYF.

This clone was found once. The V gene is TRBV7-2, the J gene TRBJ1-4; 7 bases match TRBD1. The CDR3 covers 13 residues. The germline V gene encodes CDR1 SGHTA and CDR2 FQGNSA. J gave up 8 bases and V 3 bases, and 3 bases lay outside the gene matches. The CDR3 is CASSFAGGEKLFF. The CDR3 DNA follows: TGTGCCAGCAGCTTCGCAGGGGGGGAAAAACTGTTTTTT.

By share, this clone counts as medium-sized. The V call is TRBV11-2, the J call TRBJ2-5, with 9 bases matching TRBD1. The V and J ends lost 1 base and 5 bases, in that order; junction bases with no gene match: 5. The germline V gene encodes CDR1 SGHAT and CDR2 FQNNGV. This CDR3 is built from 15 residues. Here the CDR3 DNA reads TGTGCCAGCAGCTTAGGGGACAGGGACGTGGAGACCCAGTACTTC. This codes for CASSLGDRDVETQYF.

This clone was recorded once. This sequence joins TRBV15 and TRBJ2-6; D gene uncertain. CDR3 size: 16 residues. Trimming left V 0 bases short and J 0 bases short, with 6 bases between. Germline V gives CDR1 LNHNV, CDR2 YYDKDF (reference sequence). Here the CDR3 reads CATSREGSSGANVLTF. The CDR3 DNA sequence: TGTGCCACCAGCAGAGAGGGAAGCTCTGGGGCCAACGTCCTGACTTTC. Complete variable domain (other parts from reference TRBV15 and TRBJ2-6): DAMVIQNPRYQVTQFGKPVTLSCSQTLNHNVMYWYQQKSSQAPKLLFHYYDKDFNNEADTPDNFQSRRPNTSFCFLDIRSPGLGDTAMYLCATSREGSSGANVLTFGAGSRLTVL.

The CDR3 nucleotides are TGTGCCAGCAGCTCCCCAGCGGGAGGCAGCACAGATACGCAGTATTTT. This sequence encodes CASSSPAGGSTDTQYF. This sequence joins TRBV5-4 and TRBJ2-3; 9 bases map to TRBD2. The length of the CDR3 is 16 residues. The germline V gene encodes CDR1 SGHNT and CDR2 YYREEE (reference sequence). V lost 3 bases, J lost 0 bases, and 5 bases stayed unmatched.

This clone came up once. The V and J genes are TRBV28 and TRBJ2-5, with 10 nucleotides matching TRBD2. Germline loops: CDR1 MDHEN, CDR2 SYDVKM. The CDR3 has 14 residues. V lost 7 bases to trimming and J lost 4 bases; unmatched junction nucleotides: 6. CDR3 region: CASIRAGGGETQYF. Here the CDR3 DNA reads TGTGCCAGCATAAGAGCGGGAGGGGGAGAGACCCAGTACTTC. Variable domain in full (rest from reference TRBV28 and TRBJ2-5): DVKVTQSSRYLVKRTGEKVFLECVQDMDHENMFWYRQDPGLGLRLIYFSYDVKMKEKGDIPEGYSVSREKKERFSLILESASTNQTSMYLCASIRAGGGETQYFGPGTRLLVL.

CDR3 coding DNA: TGTGCCAGTAGTAGAAGAGGGGTCGGACAGGGCGCAGATACGCAGTATTTT. Residues: CASSRRGVGQGADTQYF. The chain has TRBV19 and TRBJ2-3, with 8 bases lining up with TRBD1. Per the germline V gene, CDR1 is LNHDA and CDR2 is SQIVND (reference sequence). CDR3 size: 17 residues. V lost 4 bases and J lost 4; bases outside the gene matches: 13.

This clone rates as medium-sized. This rearrangement joins TRBV29-1 to TRBJ2-2; D perhaps matches TRBD1 (6 bases). Germline CDR1 SQVTM, CDR2 ANQGSEA. V lost 6 bases and J lost 1, with 9 bases in between. The CDR3 consists of 13 residues. In DNA form, the CDR3 reads TGCAGCGTAGGACAGCTGAACACCGGGGAGCTGTTTTTT. It translates to CSVGQLNTGELFF.

The chain links TRBV7-9 to TRBJ2-2, with 11 bases matching TRBD1. V shed 2 bases, J shed 6 bases, and the junction held 14 bases outside the gene matches. The CDR3 runs to 19 residues. Germline values: CDR1 SEHNR, CDR2 FQNEAQ (reference sequence). The CDR3 DNA sequence: TGTGCCAGCAGCTTATACGGGACAGGGGGAAGGGATGTCGCCGGGGAGCTGTTTTTT. Amino acids: CASSLYGTGGRDVAGELFF.

The chain has TRBV7-9 and TRBJ2-7; TRBD2 matches 8 bases. The ends lost 7 bases at V and 1 base at J; junction bases unmatched: 12. The CDR3 runs to 16 residues. CDR1 and CDR2 from the germline V gene are SEHNR and FQNEAQ (reference sequence). In nucleotides, the CDR3 is TGTGCCAGCACTAACACCGGGAGGGAGATATCCTACGAGCAGTACTTC. Translation gives CASTNTGREISYEQYF.